The clone carrying this TCR beta chain was counted between two and nine times. The sample comes from a study of blood T cell repertoires in COVID-19. Study-level background: The analysed material was cDNA or gDNA that came from T cells, B-cell-depleted T cells, or PBMCs.

Germline values: CDR1 MNHEY, CDR2 SMNVEV (reference sequence). This CDR3 is 14 amino acids long. V lost 2 bases to trimming and J lost 2 bases, with 7 bases between them. Profiling relied on immunoSEQ multiplex PCR, and the TCRdb table lists in-frame clones only, not all of them. The sample includes hundreds of thousands of clones, about nine tenths of them seen just once. Sequenced input: peripheral blood. The V call is TRBV27, the J call TRBJ1-3; D unresolved. The TCR was taken from a woman aged 30 to 39 with COVID-19, enrolled during active disease. The CDR3 DNA reads as TGTGCCAGCAGTTTACTCGGGACTGGAAACACCATATATTTT. Protein sequence: CASSLLGTGNTIYF.